A single sample is the source of the 3 T cell receptor beta chains below, sequenced in a study of CD4 T cells in relation to SARS-CoV-2 and coronaviruses. These receptors lack a known antigen. CD4+ T cells from unexposed donors were obtained before the COVID-19 pandemic (2011-2018). Isolation of CD4+ T cells took place after less than 11 days in culture. The method was immunoSEQ multiplex PCR; TCRdb's version includes in-frame clones alone and lacks a portion of them. The sample has about 30,000 clones, 60% to 85% seen once; the top ten hold approximately 14%. The specimen sequenced was CD4+ T cells from PBMCs, cultured in vitro. These receptors all stem from a human donor in good health.

V and J are TRBV5-1 and TRBJ2-5; D is undetermined. Looked up from germline, CDR1 is SGHRS and CDR2 is YFSETQ. The CDR3 sequence is 13 residues long. The V gene lost 5 bases and the J gene lost 1 base, with 9 bases spanning the gap. The CDR3 DNA follows: TGCGCCAGCAGTTATGATGGCCAAGAGACCCAGTACTTC. The encoded protein is CASSYDGQETQYF.

This clone was counted only a few times. The chain employs TRBV5-1 and TRBJ1-4; D unclear. The CDR3 totals 14 residues. CDR1 and CDR2 (germline): SGHRS, YFSETQ. The V end lost 6 bases, the J end lost 0 bases, and 9 bases lay between the germline ends. DNA of the CDR3: TGCGCCAGCAAGTGGGCAGCAACTAATGAAAAACTGTTTTTT. Translated, it gives CASKWAATNEKLFF.

The CDR3 sequence is CASSPRDSSYEQYF. In nucleotides, the CDR3 is TGTGCCAGCAGCCCCAGGGACAGCTCCTACGAGCAGTACTTC. V usage is TRBV2 and J usage is TRBJ2-7, with TRBD1 matching over 7 bases. J lost 0 bases, V lost 6 bases, and 5 bases had no gene match. The CDR3 runs 14 residues. Looked up from germline, CDR1 is SNHLY and CDR2 is FYNNEI.